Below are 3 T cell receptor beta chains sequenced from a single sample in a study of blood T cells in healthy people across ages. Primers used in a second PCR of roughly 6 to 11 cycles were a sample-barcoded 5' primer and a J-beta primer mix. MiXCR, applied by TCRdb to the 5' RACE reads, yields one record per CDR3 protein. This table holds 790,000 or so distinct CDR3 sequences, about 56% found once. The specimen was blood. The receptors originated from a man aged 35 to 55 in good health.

As DNA, the CDR3 is TGCAGTGCTAGCTCGGACTATAGGTACGAGCAGTACTTC. Residues: CSASSDYRYEQYF. The genes are TRBV20-1 and TRBJ2-7, with D possibly TRBD2 on 6 matching bases. With 3 bases removed from V and 4 bases from J, the gap between germline ends came to 13 bases. The CDR3 loop spans 13 amino acids. Germline V gene sequence: CDR1 DFQATT, CDR2 SNEGSKA (reference sequence).

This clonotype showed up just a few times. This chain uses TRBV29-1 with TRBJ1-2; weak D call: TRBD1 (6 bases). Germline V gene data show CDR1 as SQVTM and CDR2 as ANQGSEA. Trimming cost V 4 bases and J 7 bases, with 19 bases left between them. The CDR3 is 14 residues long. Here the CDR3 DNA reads TGCAGCGTTGCTGTCGGACAGCGGAAGAGTGGCTACACCTTC. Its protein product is CSVAVGQRKSGYTF.

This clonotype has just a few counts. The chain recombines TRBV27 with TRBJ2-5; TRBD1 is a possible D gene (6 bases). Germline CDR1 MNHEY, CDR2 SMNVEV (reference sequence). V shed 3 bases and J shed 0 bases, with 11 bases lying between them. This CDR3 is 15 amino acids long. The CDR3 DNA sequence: TGTGCCAGCAGTTTTTTCCGGACAGACCAAGAGACCCAGTACTTC. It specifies CASSFFRTDQETQYF.